A selection of T cell receptor beta chains follows, all from one sample in a study of control samples from healthy donors and cancer patients. The assay was immunoSEQ multiplex PCR, and TCRdb's table has in-frame clones only and misses some. The table records some 250,000 clones, more than 65% of them present only once. Sequenced input: PBMCs. These receptors all come from a woman aged 60 to 75 with lung cancer. CDR3s include the opening cysteine and the closing phenylalanine or tryptophan. Each record gives: V gene, CDR3 protein.

TRBV5-1,CASSLGRQGYNYGYTF
TRBV11-2,CASSPLLDRTANSYEQYF
TRBV7-3,CASSSNSYNEQFF
TRBV9,CASSVAGDYNEQFF
TRBV4-2,CASSQGPGGPYEQYF
TRBV2,CASLGYGENTEAFF
TRBV29-1,CSVSQRNTGELFF
TRBV5-4,CASSLSEGPDTQYF
TRBV18,CASSPPTSKYEQYF
TRBV2,CASSLPGQGGETQYF
TRBV24-1,CATSDSTTGAYNEQFF
TRBV13,CASSHSWGRNYEQYF
TRBV3-1/TRBV3-2,CASSQDRWYEQYF
TRBV3-1/TRBV3-2,CASSRGLAGGGEQYF
TRBV2,CASSIRDREGELFF
TRBV5-1,CASSLNTVEAFF
TRBV19,CASTIEGRGTGELFF
TRBV5-1,CASSLQELVSPLHF
TRBV19,CASSIQGPNTEAFF
TRBV4-2,CASSQGAGTGNTIYF
TRBV29-1,CSVDRLGGGTDTQYF
TRBV4-1,CASSQEGYGQGNEAFF
TRBV6-7,CASIGGGNQPQHF
TRBV9,CASSRDSQETQYF
TRBV7-8,CASSPKGRMNTEAFF
TRBV18,CASSPSAAGEKLFF
TRBV3-1/TRBV3-2,CASSPGASGRTDTQYF
TRBV10-2,CASGIGTTGSPLHF
TRBV19,CASSFLEGEAFF
TRBV27,CASRGTASAGWGYTF
TRBV9,CASSAGGSTEAFF
TRBV18,CASSPQMGPENTEAFF